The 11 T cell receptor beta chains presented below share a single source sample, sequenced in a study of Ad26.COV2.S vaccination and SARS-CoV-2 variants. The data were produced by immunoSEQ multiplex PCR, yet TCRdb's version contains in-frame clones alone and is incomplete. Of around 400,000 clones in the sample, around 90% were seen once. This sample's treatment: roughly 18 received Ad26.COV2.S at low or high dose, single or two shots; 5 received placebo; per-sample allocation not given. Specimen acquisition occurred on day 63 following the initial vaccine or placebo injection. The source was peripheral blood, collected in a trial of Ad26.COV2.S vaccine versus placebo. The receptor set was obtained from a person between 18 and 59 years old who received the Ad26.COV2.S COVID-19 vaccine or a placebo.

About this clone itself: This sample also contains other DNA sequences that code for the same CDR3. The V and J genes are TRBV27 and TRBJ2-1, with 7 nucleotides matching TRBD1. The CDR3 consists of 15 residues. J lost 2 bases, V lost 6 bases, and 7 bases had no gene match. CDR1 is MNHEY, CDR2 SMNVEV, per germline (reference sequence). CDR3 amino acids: CASSLGQGAYNEQFF. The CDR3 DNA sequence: TGTGCCAGCAGCTTAGGGCAGGGGGCCTACAATGAGCAGTTCTTC.

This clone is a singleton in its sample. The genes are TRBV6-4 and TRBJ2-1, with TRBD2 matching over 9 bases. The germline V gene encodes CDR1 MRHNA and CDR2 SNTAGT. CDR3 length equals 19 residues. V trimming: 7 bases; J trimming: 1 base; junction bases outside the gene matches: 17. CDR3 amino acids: CASIRPSASGVRSYNEQFF. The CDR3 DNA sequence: TGTGCCAGCATTAGACCCTCGGCTAGCGGGGTACGATCCTACAATGAGCAGTTCTTC.

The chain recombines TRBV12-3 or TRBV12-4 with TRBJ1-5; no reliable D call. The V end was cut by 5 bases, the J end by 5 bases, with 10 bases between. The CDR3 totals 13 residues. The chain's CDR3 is CASSPGSDQPQHF. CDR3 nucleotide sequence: TGTGCCAGCAGTCCCGGCAGCGATCAGCCCCAGCATTTT.

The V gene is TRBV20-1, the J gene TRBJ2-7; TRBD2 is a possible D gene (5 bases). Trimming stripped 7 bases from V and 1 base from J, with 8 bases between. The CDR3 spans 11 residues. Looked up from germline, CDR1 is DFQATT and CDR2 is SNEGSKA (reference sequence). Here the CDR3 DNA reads TGCAGTGTTAAGCGGTCCTACGAGCAGTACTTC. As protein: CSVKRSYEQYF.

The CDR3 region is CASRGQNNQPQHF. CDR3 nucleotides: TGTGCCAGCAGGGGACAGAACAATCAGCCCCAGCATTTT. The chain links TRBV6-5 to TRBJ1-5; 7 positions agree with TRBD1. Germline-derived CDR1 and CDR2 are MNHEY and SVGAGI. There are 13 residues in the CDR3. Trimming cost V 6 bases and J 3 bases; bases outside gene matches: 2.

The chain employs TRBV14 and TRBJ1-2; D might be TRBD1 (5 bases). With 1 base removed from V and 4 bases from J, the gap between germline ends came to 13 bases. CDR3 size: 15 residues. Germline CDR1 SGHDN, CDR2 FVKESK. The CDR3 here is CASSQALGPGYGYTF. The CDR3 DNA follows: TGTGCCAGCAGCCAAGCACTGGGGCCCGGCTATGGCTACACCTTC.

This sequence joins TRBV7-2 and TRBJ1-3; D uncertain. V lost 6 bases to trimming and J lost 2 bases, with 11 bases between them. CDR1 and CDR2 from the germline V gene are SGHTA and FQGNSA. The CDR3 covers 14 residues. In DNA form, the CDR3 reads TGTGCCAGCAGACCTGACGGTCCTGGAAACACCATATATTTT. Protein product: CASRPDGPGNTIYF. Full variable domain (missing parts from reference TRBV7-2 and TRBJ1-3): GAGVSQSPSNKVTEKGKDVELRCDPISGHTALYWYRQSLGQGLEFLIYFQGNSAPDKSGLPSDRFSAERTGGSVSTLTIQRTQQEDSAVYLCASRPDGPGNTIYFGEGSWLTVV.

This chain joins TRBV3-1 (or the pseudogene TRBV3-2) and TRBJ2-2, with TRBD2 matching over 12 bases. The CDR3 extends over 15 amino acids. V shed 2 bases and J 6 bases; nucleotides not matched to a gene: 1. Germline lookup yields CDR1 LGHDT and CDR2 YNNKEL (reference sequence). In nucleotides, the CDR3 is TGTGCCAGCAGCCAAACTAGCGGGGGGCCCGGGGAGCTGTTTTTT. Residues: CASSQTSGGPGELFF.

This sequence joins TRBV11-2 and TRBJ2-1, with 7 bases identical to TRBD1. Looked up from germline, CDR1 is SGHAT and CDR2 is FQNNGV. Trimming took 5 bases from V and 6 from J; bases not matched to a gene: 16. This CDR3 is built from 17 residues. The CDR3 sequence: CASSPRPDRVVGNEQFF. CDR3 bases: TGTGCCAGCAGCCCCCGCCCCGACAGGGTGGTGGGCAATGAGCAGTTCTTC.

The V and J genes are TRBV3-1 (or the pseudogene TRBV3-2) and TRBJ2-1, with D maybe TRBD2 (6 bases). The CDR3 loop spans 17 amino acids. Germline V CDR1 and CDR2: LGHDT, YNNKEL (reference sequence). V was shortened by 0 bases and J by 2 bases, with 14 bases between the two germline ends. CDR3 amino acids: CASSQDPGTPTYNEQFF. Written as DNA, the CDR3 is TGTGCCAGCAGCCAAGATCCCGGGACTCCAACCTACAATGAGCAGTTCTTC.

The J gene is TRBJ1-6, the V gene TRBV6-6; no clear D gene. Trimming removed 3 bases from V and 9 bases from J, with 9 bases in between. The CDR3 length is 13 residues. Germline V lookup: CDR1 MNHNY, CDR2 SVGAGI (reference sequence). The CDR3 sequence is CASSYEWGSPLHF. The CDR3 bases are TGTGCCAGCAGTTATGAGTGGGGTTCACCCCTCCACTTT.